Following are 17 T cell receptor beta chains from one sample sequenced in a study of identical twins. TCRdb recomputed calls from the 5' RACE reads with MiXCR, one row per CDR3 protein. The sample consists of 400,000 to 600,000 distinct CDR3 sequences, approximately 20% of them appearing once. The same data also went into a second study, on yellow fever vaccine responses in identical twins.

Input material: CD4+ T cells sorted from blood. These receptors all come from a woman between 18 and 29 years old in good health.

The chain links TRBV12-3 or TRBV12-4 to TRBJ2-1, with D hard to call. This CDR3 region has 14 residues. Trimming took off 2 bases at V and 2 bases at J, with 7 bases between the two ends. CDR3 DNA: TGTGCCAGCAGTTTACAGTCCCCCTACAATGAGCAGTTCTTC. Amino acids: CASSLQSPYNEQFF.

The V gene is TRBV20-1, the J gene TRBJ2-5; TRBD2 matches 10 bases. CDR3 length equals 14 residues. The V gene's germline CDR1 is DFQATT and CDR2 SNEGSKA (reference sequence). The CDR3, as DNA: TGCAGCCAACTTAGCCTAGCGGGAGAAGAGACCCAGTACTTC. It codes for CSQLSLAGEETQYF.

The chain links TRBV12-3 or TRBV12-4 to TRBJ2-1, with 7 bases matching TRBD2. This CDR3 region has 13 residues. V was pared by 11 bases and J by 2 bases, with 6 bases of the junction left unmatched. The CDR3, as DNA: TGTGCCGACAGCGGGACCCCCTACAATGAGCAGTTCTTC. Its translation: CADSGTPYNEQFF.

This clonotype has only a few counts. The V gene is TRBV20-1, the J gene TRBJ2-7; TRBD1 agrees at 8 bases. J gave up 5 bases and V 6 bases, and 9 bases lay outside the gene matches. CDR1 is DFQATT and CDR2 is SNEGSKA in the germline V gene (reference sequence). The CDR3 contains 13 residues. CDR3 nucleotide sequence: TGCAGTGCCGGACAGGGCATCCTCCACGAGCAGTACGTC. It codes for CSAGQGILHEQYV.

The J gene is TRBJ1-2, the V gene TRBV12-3 or TRBV12-4, with TRBD1 identical over 7 bases. The V segment lost 8 bases and the J segment 2 bases; nucleotides outside the gene matches: 2. The CDR3 is 12 residues long. The CDR3 bases are TGTGCCAGCCAGACAGGGAACTATGGCTACACCTTC. Its protein product is CASQTGNYGYTF.

This clonotype was recorded many times. V is TRBV12-3 or TRBV12-4 and J is TRBJ1-6; D not resolved. Trimming removed 1 base from V and 10 bases from J, with 8 bases in between. This CDR3 is built from 13 residues. CDR3 residues: CASSLGFGSPLHF. The CDR3 bases are TGTGCCAGCAGTTTAGGTTTCGGGTCACCCCTCCACTTT.

This clonotype was seen more than once but under ten times. The chain joins TRBV24-1 to TRBJ2-3; 7 nucleotides line up with TRBD2. Per germline, CDR1 KGHDR and CDR2 SFDVKD. Trimming at V came to 3 bases and at J to 1 base, leaving 0 bases not matched to a gene. This CDR3 is built from 14 residues. The CDR3 sequence: CATSDRGGTDTQYF. CDR3 sequence (DNA): TGTGCCACCAGTGATCGGGGGGGCACAGATACGCAGTATTTT.

This clonotype was seen only a few times. V is TRBV24-1 and J is TRBJ2-2, with D possibly TRBD1 on 6 matching bases. V lost 3 bases, J lost 6 bases, and 13 bases lay in between. There are 15 residues in the CDR3. CDR1 is KGHDR and CDR2 is SFDVKD in the germline V gene. The CDR3 DNA reads TGTGCCACCAGTGATACAGGGCAGGGGCCCGGGGAGCTGTTTTTT. This translates into CATSDTGQGPGELFF.

The chain is built from TRBV7-8 and TRBJ2-5, with D tentatively TRBD2 (6 bases). The CDR3 covers 15 residues. Trimming left V 9 bases short and J 5 bases short, with 22 bases between. Germline CDR1 is SGHVS and CDR2 is FQNEAQ. The CDR3 DNA reads TGTGCCAGTTGCGTCAGCAGGGTTGCGGGGGAGACCCAGTACTTC. This codes for CASCVSRVAGETQYF.

This clonotype was found a few times. The chain uses TRBV20-1 and TRBJ2-4; D is unclear. V was shortened by 5 bases and J by 0 bases, with 8 bases between the two germline ends. The CDR3 covers 13 residues. Germline V gene sequence: CDR1 DFQATT, CDR2 SNEGSKA (reference sequence). The CDR3: CSASYLAKNIQYF. CDR3 coding DNA: TGCAGTGCTTCGTATTTAGCCAAAAACATTCAGTACTTC.

This clonotype was seen a handful of times. This chain joins TRBV7-2 and TRBJ2-2; perhaps TRBD1 as D (6 bases). The CDR3 covers 15 residues. V shed 5 bases and J shed 1 base, with 11 bases lying between them. The germline gives CDR1 SGHTA, CDR2 FQGNSA. The CDR3 here is CASSPATGNTGELFF. CDR3 DNA sequence: TGTGCCAGCAGCCCAGCGACAGGGAACACCGGGGAGCTGTTTTTT. Full variable domain (remainder filled in from reference TRBV7-2 and TRBJ2-2): GAGVSQSPSNKVTEKGKDVELRCDPISGHTALYWYRQSLGQGLEFLIYFQGNSAPDKSGLPSDRFSAERTGGSVSTLTIQRTQQEDSAVYLCASSPATGNTGELFFGEGSRLTVL.

This chain links TRBV29-1 with TRBJ2-4, with D perhaps matching TRBD1 (6 bases). V was trimmed by 6 bases and J by 0 bases, leaving 15 bases between them. CDR1 and CDR2 (germline): SQVTM, ANQGSEA. The CDR3 loop spans 15 amino acids. The DNA for the CDR3 is TGCAGCGTGTCCTTCGACAGGCTAGCCAAAAACATTCAGTACTTC. Amino acids: CSVSFDRLAKNIQYF.

V gene TRBV6-1 combines with J gene TRBJ2-7; D call uncertain. Germline V gene lookup returns CDR1 MNHNS and CDR2 SASEGT. Trimming removed 6 bases at V and 2 bases at J, with 14 bases between. This CDR3 is 14 amino acids long. This CDR3 reads CASSRADGPYEQYV. The CDR3 DNA follows: TGTGCCAGCAGCCGGGCGGACGGACCCTACGAGCAGTACGTC.

J is TRBJ2-1 and V is TRBV21-1; the DNA was not used to check the table's D call, TRBD1. TRBV21-1 is classified as a pseudogene. The CDR3 extends over 13 amino acids. CDR3: CATRGGARNEQFF. The CDR3 bases are TGTGCCACCAGGGGGGGGGCTAGGAATGAGCAGTTCTTC.

This clonotype occurred a few times. The rearrangement links TRBV27 to TRBJ2-1; D is uncertain. The CDR3 has 16 amino acids. From germline, CDR1 is MNHEY and CDR2 SMNVEV (reference sequence). Trimming removed 0 bases at V and 0 bases at J, with 9 bases between. CDR3 in DNA: TGTGCCAGCAGTTTATCTCTCTTCAGCTCCTACAATGAGCAGTTCTTC. Protein product: CASSLSLFSSYNEQFF.

This sequence joins TRBV7-9 and TRBJ2-7; tentatively, D is TRBD2 (5 bases). Germline assignment: CDR1 SEHNR and CDR2 FQNEAQ (reference sequence). There are 13 residues in the CDR3. Trimming pared 1 base from V and 6 bases from J, leaving 10 bases between. CDR3 nucleotide sequence: TGTGCCAGCAGCTTAGTTGATCGGGGCGAGCAGTACTTC. Translating it yields CASSLVDRGEQYF. The variable domain in full, completed from reference TRBV7-9 and TRBJ2-7, reads DTGVSQNPRHKITKRGQNVTFRCDPISEHNRLYWYRQTLGQGPEFLTYFQNEAQLEKSRLLSDRFSAERPKGSFSTLEIQRTEQGDSAMYLCASSLVDRGEQYFGPGTRLTVT.

The CDR3 reads CASSPPPPGTRITYEQYF. The DNA for the CDR3 is TGTGCCAGCAGCCCACCTCCCCCCGGGACTAGAATAACCTACGAGCAGTACTTC. The chain employs TRBV11-1 and TRBJ2-7, with 8 positions matching TRBD2. From germline, CDR1 is SGHAT and CDR2 FQDESV (reference sequence). CDR3 length: 18 residues. The trim removed 5 bases at V and 2 bases at J, leaving 17 bases unmatched.